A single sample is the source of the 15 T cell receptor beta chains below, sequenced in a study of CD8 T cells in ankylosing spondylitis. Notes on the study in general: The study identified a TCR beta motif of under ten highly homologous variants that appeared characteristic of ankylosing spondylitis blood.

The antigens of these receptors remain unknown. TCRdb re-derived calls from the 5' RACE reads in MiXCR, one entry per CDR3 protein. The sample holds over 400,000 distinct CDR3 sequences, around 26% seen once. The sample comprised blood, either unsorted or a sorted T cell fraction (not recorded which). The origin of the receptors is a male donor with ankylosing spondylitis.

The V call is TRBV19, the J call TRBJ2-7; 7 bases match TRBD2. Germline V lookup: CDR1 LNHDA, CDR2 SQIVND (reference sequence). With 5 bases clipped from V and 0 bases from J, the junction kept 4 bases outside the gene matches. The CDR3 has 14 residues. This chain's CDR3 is CASSPQRDSYEQYF. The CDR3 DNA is TGTGCCAGTAGTCCACAGCGGGACTCCTACGAGCAGTACTTC.

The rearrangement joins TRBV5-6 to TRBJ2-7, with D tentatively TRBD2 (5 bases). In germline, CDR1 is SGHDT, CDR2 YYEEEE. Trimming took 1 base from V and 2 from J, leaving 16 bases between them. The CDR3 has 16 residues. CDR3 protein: CASSLFDTDGTYEQYV. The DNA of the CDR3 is TGTGCCAGCAGCTTGTTTGACACGGACGGGACCTACGAGCAGTACGTC.

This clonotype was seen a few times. CDR3: CASSLPQGHYGYTF. CDR3 DNA sequence: TGTGCCAGCAGCTTACCTCAGGGGCACTATGGCTACACCTTC. The rearrangement links TRBV7-9 to TRBJ1-2, with TRBD1 as a possible D gene (6 bases). Germline V gives CDR1 SEHNR, CDR2 FQNEAQ (reference sequence). Trimming took off 2 bases at V and 3 bases at J, with 10 bases between the two ends. The CDR3 spans 14 residues.

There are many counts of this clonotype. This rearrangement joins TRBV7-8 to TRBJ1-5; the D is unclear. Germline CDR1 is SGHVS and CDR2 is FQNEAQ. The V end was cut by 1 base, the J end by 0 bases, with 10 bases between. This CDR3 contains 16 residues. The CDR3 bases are TGTGCCAGCAGCTTAGAGGGTGGTTATAGCAATCAGCCCCAGCATTTT. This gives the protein CASSLEGGYSNQPQHF.

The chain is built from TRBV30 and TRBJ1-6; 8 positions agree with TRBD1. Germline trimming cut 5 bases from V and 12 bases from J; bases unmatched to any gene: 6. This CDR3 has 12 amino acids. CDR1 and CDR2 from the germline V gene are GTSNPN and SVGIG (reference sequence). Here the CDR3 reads CAWELTGGPLHF. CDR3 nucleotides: TGTGCCTGGGAGTTAACAGGGGGACCCCTCCACTTT.

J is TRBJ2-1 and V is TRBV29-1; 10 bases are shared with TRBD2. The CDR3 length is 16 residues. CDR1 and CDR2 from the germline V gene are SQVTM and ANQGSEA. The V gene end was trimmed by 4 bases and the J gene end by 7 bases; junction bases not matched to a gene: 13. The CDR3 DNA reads TGCAGCGTTGGAAGAGGAGCGGGAGGGCCAGGGAATGAGCAGTTCTTC. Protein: CSVGRGAGGPGNEQFF.

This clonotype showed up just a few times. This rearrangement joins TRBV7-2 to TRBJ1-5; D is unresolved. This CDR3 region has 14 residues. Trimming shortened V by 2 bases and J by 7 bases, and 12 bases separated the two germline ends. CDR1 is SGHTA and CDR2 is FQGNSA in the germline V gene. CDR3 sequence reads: CASSLSLRTQPQHF. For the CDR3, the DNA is TGTGCCAGCAGCTTAAGTCTTCGGACCCAGCCCCAGCATTTT.

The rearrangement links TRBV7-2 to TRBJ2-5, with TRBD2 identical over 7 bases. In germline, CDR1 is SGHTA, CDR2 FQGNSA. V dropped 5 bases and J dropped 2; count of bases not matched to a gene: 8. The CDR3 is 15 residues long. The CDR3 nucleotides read TGTGCCAGCAGCCTACGACGGACTAGACAAGAGACCCAGTACTTC. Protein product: CASSLRRTRQETQYF.

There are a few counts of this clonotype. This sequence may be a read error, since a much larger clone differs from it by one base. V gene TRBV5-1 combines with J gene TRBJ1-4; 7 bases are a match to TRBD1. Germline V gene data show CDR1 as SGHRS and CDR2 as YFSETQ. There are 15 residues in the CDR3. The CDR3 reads CVSSLTGSANEKLFF. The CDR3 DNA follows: TGCGTCAGCAGCTTGACAGGGTCAGCTAATGAAAAACTGTTTTTT.

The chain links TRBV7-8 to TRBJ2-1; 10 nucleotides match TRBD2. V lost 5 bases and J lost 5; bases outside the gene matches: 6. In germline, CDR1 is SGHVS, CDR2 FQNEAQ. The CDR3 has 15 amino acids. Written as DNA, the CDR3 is TGTGCCAGCAGCGCCCGACTAGCGGGCAACAATGAGCAGTTCTTC. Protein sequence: CASSARLAGNNEQFF.

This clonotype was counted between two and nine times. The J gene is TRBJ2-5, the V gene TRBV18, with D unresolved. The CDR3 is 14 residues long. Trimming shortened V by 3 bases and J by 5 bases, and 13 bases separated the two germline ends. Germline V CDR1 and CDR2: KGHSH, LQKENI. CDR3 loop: CASSPEVLRETQYF. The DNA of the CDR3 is TGTGCCAGCTCACCGGAAGTCCTCCGGGAGACCCAGTACTTC.

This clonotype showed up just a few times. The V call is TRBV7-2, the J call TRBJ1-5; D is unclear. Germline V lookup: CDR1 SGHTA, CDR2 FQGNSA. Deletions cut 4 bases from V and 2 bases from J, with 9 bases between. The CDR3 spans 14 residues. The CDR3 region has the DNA TGTGCCAGCAGCTCATCTGCGGGCAATCAGCCCCAGCATTTT. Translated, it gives CASSSSAGNQPQHF.

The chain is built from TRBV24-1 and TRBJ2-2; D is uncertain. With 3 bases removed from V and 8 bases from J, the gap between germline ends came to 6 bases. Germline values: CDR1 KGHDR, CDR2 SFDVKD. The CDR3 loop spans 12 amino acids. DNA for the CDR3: TGTGCCACCAGTGATGCCGGGGGGGAGCTGTTTTTT. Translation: CATSDAGGELFF.

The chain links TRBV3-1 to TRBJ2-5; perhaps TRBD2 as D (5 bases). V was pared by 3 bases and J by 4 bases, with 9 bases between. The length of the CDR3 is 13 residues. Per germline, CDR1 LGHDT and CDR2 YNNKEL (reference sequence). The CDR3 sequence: CASSQVLAETQYF. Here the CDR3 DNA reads TGTGCCAGCAGCCAGGTTCTAGCAGAGACCCAGTACTTC.

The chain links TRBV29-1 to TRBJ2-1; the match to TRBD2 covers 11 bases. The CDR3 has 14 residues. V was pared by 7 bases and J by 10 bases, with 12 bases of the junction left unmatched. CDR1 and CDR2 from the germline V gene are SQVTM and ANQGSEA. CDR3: CSARGLAGGREQFF. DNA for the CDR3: TGCAGCGCCAGAGGCCTAGCGGGAGGAAGAGAGCAGTTCTTC.